This entry concerns a single T cell receptor (beta chain). No antigen is known for it. Universal primer sites and UMIs were introduced during 5'RACE template-switching synthesis of TCR cDNA. TCRdb called the 5' RACE reads again in MiXCR, with one record for every CDR3 protein. Of about 360,000 distinct CDR3 sequences detected, roughly 6.1% appear once; the ten largest clones hold about 15%. The data were obtained in a study of T cells after yellow fever vaccination. Study summary: Some fractions had low cell numbers, and these were prepared with SMART-Seq v4 Ultra Low Input.

Points from the study as a whole: Repertoires obtained by FACS sorting could include abundant clonotypes that entered as contaminants from the bulk population.

In germline, CDR1 is SGHTA, CDR2 FQGNSA. The V end was cut by 5 bases, the J end by 5 bases, with 6 bases between. The CDR3 sequence is 11 residues long. Specimen: PBMCs, collected 5 days after the yellow fever booster vaccination. V and J are TRBV7-2 and TRBJ2-5; no clear D. The TCR sequence derives from a man under 40 who received the YFV17D yellow fever vaccine. The CDR3 sequence is CASSDWETQYF. DNA of the CDR3: TGTGCCAGCAGCGATTGGGAGACCCAGTACTTC.